The sequence of this T cell receptor (beta chain) was determined in a study of identical twins. Notes on this clonotype: Its antigen is undetermined.

Broader study findings: Out-of-frame TCR alpha sharing in monozygotic twins exceeded recombination model predictions. These conclusions were based on statistical analysis (cross-sectional, not following the same donors). Insertion counts were lower in abundant cord blood beta clonotypes, a trend that memory repertoires did not show. Beta out-of-frame sequences showed weaker excess twin sharing.

Via MiXCR, TCRdb re-called the 5' RACE reads, giving one row per CDR3 protein. The profile covers more than 400,000 distinct CDR3 sequences, with approximately 14% appearing a single time and roughly 0.4% taken by the ten largest. Losses at the gene ends were 7 bases for V and 6 bases for J; bases not matched to a gene: 19. The CDR3 has 19 amino acids. This sample also belongs to another study, concerning yellow fever vaccine responses in identical twins.

Input material: CD4+ T cells sorted from blood. This clonotype was sampled from a woman aged 18-29 years in good health. The J gene is TRBJ2-1, the V gene TRBV12-3 or TRBV12-4; 12 positions agree with TRBD2. CDR3 nucleotide sequence: TGTGCCAGCACCCTCTCCGGGACTAGCGGGTTTAAAGGGGGCAATGAGCAGTTCTTC. Its translation: CASTLSGTSGFKGGNEQFF.